The 20 T cell receptor beta chains below all came from one sample that was sequenced in a study of T cells in lung cancer brain metastases. Clones were read by immunoSEQ multiplex PCR, and TCRdb kept only the in-frame ones, dropping some. The sample holds 2,300 or so clones, about 92% seen once. The sequenced sample consisted of tumor tissue from the primary lung tumor. These receptors all come from a man aged 70 or older with non-small cell lung cancer.

The CDR3 DNA reads as TGTGCCAGCAGTTTCGGGACTAGCGGGAGGGCGGCCAAAAACATTCAGTACTTC. It encodes CASSFGTSGRAAKNIQYF. V usage is TRBV27 and J usage is TRBJ2-4; the match to TRBD2 covers 16 bases. The CDR3 consists of 18 residues. Trimming cost V 3 bases and J 1 base; bases outside gene matches: 3. Germline CDR1 MNHEY, CDR2 SMNVEV (reference sequence).

The rearrangement links TRBV7-3 to TRBJ1-1, with unresolved D. CDR1 SGHTA and CDR2 FQGTGA come from the germline V gene. Trimming stripped 5 bases from V and 3 bases from J, with 10 bases between. This CDR3 has 13 residues. CDR3 residues: CASSKGAYTEAFF. CDR3 bases: TGTGCCAGCAGCAAAGGTGCTTACACTGAAGCTTTCTTT.

V is TRBV7-2 and J is TRBJ1-2; a weak D match, TRBD1 (5 bases). Between the trimmed V and J ends, which lost 4 bases and 4 bases, there was a span of 16 bases. In germline, CDR1 is SGHTA, CDR2 FQGNSA. The CDR3 has 15 amino acids. For the CDR3, the DNA is TGTGCCAGCAGCTCCGGGGGGGGAGTTGGCTATGGCTACACCTTC. This translates into CASSSGGGVGYGYTF.

V and J are TRBV14 and TRBJ2-3; D is unresolved. The CDR3 sequence is 13 residues long. Germline V gene data show CDR1 as SGHDN and CDR2 as FVKESK. The V end was cut by 1 base, the J end by 8 bases, with 10 bases between. CDR3 DNA: TGTGCCAGCAGCCAAGGCTCCTTGGGTACGCAGTATTTT. It yields the protein CASSQGSLGTQYF.

Here the CDR3 DNA reads TGTGCCACCAGCGGAGGAGTAGGGGTACTAGCGGGGTTCGAGCAGTACTTC. Protein sequence: CATSGGVGVLAGFEQYF. The chain recombines TRBV15 with TRBJ2-7, with 10 nucleotides matching TRBD2. Germline lookup yields CDR1 LNHNV and CDR2 YYDKDF (reference sequence). The CDR3 spans 17 residues. Trimming cost V 5 bases and J 6 bases; bases outside gene matches: 16.

The chain is built from TRBV7-9 and TRBJ1-1; D gene uncertain. V was trimmed by 4 bases and J by 5 bases, leaving 8 bases between them. Germline values: CDR1 SEHNR, CDR2 FQNEAQ (reference sequence). The length of the CDR3 is 12 residues. The DNA of the CDR3 is TGTGCCAGCAGCTATTTGTTTACTGAAGCTTTCTTT. Amino acid sequence: CASSYLFTEAFF. The whole variable domain, remainder taken from reference TRBV7-9 and TRBJ1-1, is DTGVSQNPRHKITKRGQNVTFRCDPISEHNRLYWYRQTLGQGPEFLTYFQNEAQLEKSRLLSDRFSAERPKGSFSTLEIQRTEQGDSAMYLCASSYLFTEAFFGQGTRLTVV.

The J gene is TRBJ1-2, the V gene TRBV18; no clear D. This CDR3 contains 14 residues. From germline, CDR1 is KGHSH and CDR2 LQKENI. Trimming removed 2 bases at V and 4 bases at J, with 11 bases between. CDR3 in DNA: TGTGCCAGCTCACCAGAGGGAACCTCCTATGGCTACACCTTC. Residues: CASSPEGTSYGYTF.

The rearrangement uses TRBV30 and TRBJ2-3; TRBD2 might be the D (6 bases). CDR3 length: 15 amino acids. V was shortened by 6 bases and J by 0 bases, with 16 bases between the two germline ends. Germline loops: CDR1 GTSNPN, CDR2 SVGIG (reference sequence). CDR3 nucleotides: TGTGCCTGCTCGGGACTGTCAACTAGCACAGATACGCAGTATTTT. This gives the protein CACSGLSTSTDTQYF. The entire variable domain, with the rest obtained from reference TRBV30 and TRBJ2-3, is as follows: SQTIHQWPATLVQPVGSPLSLECTVEGTSNPNLYWYRQAAGRGLQLLFYSVGIGQISSEVPQNLSASRPQDRQFILSSKKLLLSDSGFYLCACSGLSTSTDTQYFGPGTRLTVL.

This rearrangement joins TRBV20-1 to TRBJ2-5, with D possibly being TRBD1 or TRBD2 (5 bases each). V lost 7 bases, J lost 11 bases, and 17 bases lay in between. This CDR3 spans 11 amino acids. CDR1 and CDR2 from the germline V gene are DFQATT and SNEGSKA (reference sequence). The CDR3 DNA follows: TGCAGTGGTGGACAAGGTTGGGAGCAGTACTTC. Amino acids: CSGGQGWEQYF.

The rearrangement links TRBV7-3 to TRBJ2-1, with 11 bases matching TRBD2. The CDR3 totals 15 residues. Germline CDR1 SGHTA, CDR2 FQGTGA. The V gene end was trimmed by 2 bases and the J gene end by 4 bases; junction bases not matched to a gene: 1. The CDR3 DNA reads as TGTGCCAGCAGCTTAGGGACTAGCGGATACAATGAGCAGTTCTTC. As protein: CASSLGTSGYNEQFF. Full variable domain (missing parts from reference TRBV7-3 and TRBJ2-1): GAGVSQTPSNKVTEKGKYVELRCDPISGHTALYWYRQSLGQGPEFLIYFQGTGAADDSGLPNDRFFAVRPEGSVSTLKIQRTERGDSAVYLCASSLGTSGYNEQFFGPGTRLTVL.

The chain combines TRBV15 with TRBJ2-1; a weak D match, TRBD2 (5 bases). The CDR3 spans 19 residues. Germline V gene lookup returns CDR1 LNHNV and CDR2 YYDKDF (reference sequence). Trimming removed 0 bases from V and 0 bases from J, with 18 bases in between. DNA for the CDR3: TGTGCCACCAGCAGAGAATACCTTCCTAGCCCGAGCTCCTACAATGAGCAGTTCTTC. This encodes CATSREYLPSPSSYNEQFF.

The chain combines TRBV13 with TRBJ1-3; the D is unclear. Germline lookup yields CDR1 PRHDT and CDR2 FYEKMQ (reference sequence). The CDR3 loop spans 18 amino acids. V was cut by 4 bases and J by 0 bases, with 19 bases left in between. The CDR3 DNA reads TGTGCCAGCAGCTCAGAAAAATGGACGGAACTCTCTGGAAACACCATATATTTT. It translates to CASSSEKWTELSGNTIYF. Using reference TRBV13 and TRBJ1-3 for the parts outside the CDR3, the full variable domain is AAGVIQSPRHLIKEKRETATLKCYPIPRHDTVYWYQQGPGQDPQFLISFYEKMQSDKGSIPDRFSAQQFSDYHSELNMSSLELGDSALYFCASSSEKWTELSGNTIYFGEGSWLTVV.

The chain recombines TRBV4-1 with TRBJ2-1, with 11 bases aligning to TRBD2. From germline, CDR1 is MGHRA and CDR2 YSYEKL. This CDR3 is built from 15 residues. Losses at the gene ends were 5 bases for V and 7 bases for J; bases not matched to a gene: 7. The DNA for the CDR3 is TGCGCCAGCAGCTATGTAGCGGGGGGGCAGAATGAGCAGTTCTTC. Translated, it gives CASSYVAGGQNEQFF.

This clone came up once. The CDR3 protein is CASSVDGTSTEKLFF. In DNA, the CDR3 is TGCGCCAGCAGCGTGGACGGGACATCGACTGAAAAACTGTTTTTT. The rearrangement joins TRBV5-1 to TRBJ1-4; maybe TRBD1 (6 bases). This CDR3 comprises 15 residues. Germline CDR1 is SGHRS and CDR2 is YFSETQ. Trimming removed 4 bases at V and 7 bases at J, with 17 bases between.

The chain joins TRBV6-4 to TRBJ2-6; no reliable D call. This CDR3 contains 14 residues. Germline CDR1 MRHNA, CDR2 SNTAGT. Trimming cost V 6 bases and J 0 bases, with 6 bases left between them. The CDR3 coding sequence is TGTGCCAGCAGCAGTGTCTCTGGGGCCAACGTCCTGACTTTC. Residues: CASSSVSGANVLTF.

The V gene is TRBV4-3, the J gene TRBJ2-3, with 10 bases fitting TRBD2. Germline assignment: CDR1 LGHNA and CDR2 YSLEER. There are 16 residues in the CDR3. Losses at the gene ends were 2 bases for V and 0 bases for J; bases not matched to a gene: 2. The CDR3 nucleotides are TGCGCCAGCAGCCAACGAGCGGGGGGGAGCACAGATACGCAGTATTTT. This translates into CASSQRAGGSTDTQYF.

The rearrangement joins TRBV7-2 to TRBJ2-1, with 7 bases matching TRBD2. This CDR3 has 15 residues. Germline-derived CDR1 and CDR2 are SGHTA and FQGNSA. Trimming took 5 bases from V and 5 from J; bases not matched to a gene: 9. In nucleotides, the CDR3 is TGTGCCAGCAGCCTCTTCGGGCGGGGGAACAATGAGCAGTTCTTC. Its protein is CASSLFGRGNNEQFF.

This rearrangement joins TRBV6-5 to TRBJ1-5, with 8 bases fitting TRBD1. The CDR3 covers 14 residues. The germline CDR1 and CDR2 sequences are MNHEY and SVGAGI. Trimming removed 6 bases from V and 2 bases from J; junction bases left unmatched: 3. The chain's CDR3 is CASSPTGGNQPQHF. The DNA for the CDR3 is TGTGCCAGCAGCCCGACAGGGGGCAATCAGCCCCAGCATTTT.

The chain combines TRBV27 with TRBJ2-7, with 7 bases aligning to TRBD1. CDR1 MNHEY and CDR2 SMNVEV come from the germline V gene (reference sequence). After removal of 6 bases from V and 1 base from J, the junction contained 9 bases not matched to a gene. CDR3 length: 15 amino acids. The CDR3 loop is CASSPDRESSYEQYF. The CDR3 DNA reads TGTGCCAGCAGCCCAGACAGGGAAAGTTCCTACGAGCAGTACTTC.

The J gene is TRBJ2-3, the V gene TRBV5-1; D gene uncertain. The CDR3 consists of 13 residues. From germline, CDR1 is SGHRS and CDR2 YFSETQ. The germline V and J ends were trimmed by 4 bases and 5 bases, with 11 bases remaining between them. DNA for the CDR3: TGCGCCAGCAGCAGAACAAATCTAGATACGCAGTATTTT. Encoded protein: CASSRTNLDTQYF.